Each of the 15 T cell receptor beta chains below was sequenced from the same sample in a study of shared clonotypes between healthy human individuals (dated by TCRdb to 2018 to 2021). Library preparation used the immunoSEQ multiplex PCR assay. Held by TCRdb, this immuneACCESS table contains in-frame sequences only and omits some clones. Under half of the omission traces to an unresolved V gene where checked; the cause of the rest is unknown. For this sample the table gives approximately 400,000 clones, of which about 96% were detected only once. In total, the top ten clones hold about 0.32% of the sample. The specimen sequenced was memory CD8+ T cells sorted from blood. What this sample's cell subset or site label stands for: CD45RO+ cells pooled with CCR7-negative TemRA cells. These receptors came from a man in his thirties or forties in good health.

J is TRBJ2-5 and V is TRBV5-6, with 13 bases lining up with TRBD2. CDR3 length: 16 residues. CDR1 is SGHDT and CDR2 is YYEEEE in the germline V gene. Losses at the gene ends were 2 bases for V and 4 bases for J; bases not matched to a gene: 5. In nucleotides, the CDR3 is TGTGCCAGCAGCTTACTAGCGGGAGGGCCTATAGAGACCCAGTACTTC. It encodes CASSLLAGGPIETQYF. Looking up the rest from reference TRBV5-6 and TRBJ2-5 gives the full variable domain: DAGVTQSPTHLIKTRGQQVTLRCSPKSGHDTVSWYQQALGQGPQFIFQYYEEEERQRGNFPDRFSGHQFPNYSSELNVNALLLGDSALYLCASSLLAGGPIETQYFGPGTRLLVL.

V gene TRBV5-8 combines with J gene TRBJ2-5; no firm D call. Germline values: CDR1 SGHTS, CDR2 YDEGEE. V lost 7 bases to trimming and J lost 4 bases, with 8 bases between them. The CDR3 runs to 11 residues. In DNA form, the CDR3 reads TGTGCCAGCGGCCTTATAGAGACCCAGTACTTC. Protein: CASGLIETQYF.

The DNA for the CDR3 is TGCGCCAGCAGTGAGTCGGGCAATCAGCCCCAGCATTTT. This encodes CASSESGNQPQHF. This chain uses TRBV10-1 with TRBJ1-5; D not certain. Trimming shortened V by 0 bases and J by 2 bases, and 2 bases separated the two germline ends. This CDR3 is built from 13 residues. Germline values: CDR1 WNHNN, CDR2 SYGVQD (reference sequence).

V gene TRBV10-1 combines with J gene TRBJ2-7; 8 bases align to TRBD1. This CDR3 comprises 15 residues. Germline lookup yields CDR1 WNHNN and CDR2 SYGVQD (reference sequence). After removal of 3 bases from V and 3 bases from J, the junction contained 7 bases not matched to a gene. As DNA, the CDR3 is TGCGCCAGCAGTGAAGTCGGGACAGGCTACTACGAGCAGTACTTC. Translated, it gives CASSEVGTGYYEQYF.

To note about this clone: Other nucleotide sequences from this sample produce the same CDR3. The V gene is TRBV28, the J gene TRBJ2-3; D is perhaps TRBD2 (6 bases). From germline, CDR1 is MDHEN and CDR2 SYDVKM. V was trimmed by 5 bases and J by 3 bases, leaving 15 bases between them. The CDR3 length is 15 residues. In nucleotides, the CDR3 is TGTGCCAGCAGTCTTGGAGGGCCGGGGACAGATACGCAGTATTTT. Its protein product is CASSLGGPGTDTQYF. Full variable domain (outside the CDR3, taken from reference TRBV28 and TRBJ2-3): DVKVTQSSRYLVKRTGEKVFLECVQDMDHENMFWYRQDPGLGLRLIYFSYDVKMKEKGDIPEGYSVSREKKERFSLILESASTNQTSMYLCASSLGGPGTDTQYFGPGTRLTVL.

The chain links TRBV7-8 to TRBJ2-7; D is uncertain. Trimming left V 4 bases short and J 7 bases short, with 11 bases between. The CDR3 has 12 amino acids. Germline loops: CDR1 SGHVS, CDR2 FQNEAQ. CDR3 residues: CASSSPLGEQYF. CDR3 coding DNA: TGTGCCAGCAGCTCCCCCTTAGGGGAGCAGTACTTC. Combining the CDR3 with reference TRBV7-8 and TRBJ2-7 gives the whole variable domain GAGVSQSPRYKVAKRGQDVALRCDPISGHVSLFWYQQALGQGPEFLTYFQNEAQLDKSGLPSDRFFAERPEGSVSTLKIQRTQQEDSAVYLCASSSPLGEQYFGPGTRLTVT.

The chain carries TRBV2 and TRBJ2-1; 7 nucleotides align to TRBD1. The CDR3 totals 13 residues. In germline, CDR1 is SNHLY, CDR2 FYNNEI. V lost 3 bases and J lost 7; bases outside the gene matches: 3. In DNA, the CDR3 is TGTGCCAGCAGTGAGACAGGGTGGAATGAGCAGTTCTTC. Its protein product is CASSETGWNEQFF.

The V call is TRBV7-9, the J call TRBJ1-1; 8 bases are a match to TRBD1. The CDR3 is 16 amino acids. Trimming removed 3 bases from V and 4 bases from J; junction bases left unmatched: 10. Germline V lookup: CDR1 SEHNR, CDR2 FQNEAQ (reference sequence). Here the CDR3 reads CASSFFPAGGITEAFF. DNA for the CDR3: TGTGCCAGCAGCTTTTTCCCGGCAGGGGGCATCACTGAAGCTTTCTTT. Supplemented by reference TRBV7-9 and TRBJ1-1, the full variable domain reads DTGVSQNPRHKITKRGQNVTFRCDPISEHNRLYWYRQTLGQGPEFLTYFQNEAQLEKSRLLSDRFSAERPKGSFSTLEIQRTEQGDSAMYLCASSFFPAGGITEAFFGQGTRLTVV.

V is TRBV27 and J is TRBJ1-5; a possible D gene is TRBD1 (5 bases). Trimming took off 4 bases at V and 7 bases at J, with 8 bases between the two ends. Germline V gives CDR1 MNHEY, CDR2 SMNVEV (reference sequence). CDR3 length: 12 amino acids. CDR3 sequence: CASSSGSQPQHF. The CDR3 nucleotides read TGTGCCAGCAGTTCAGGGAGCCAGCCCCAGCATTTT.

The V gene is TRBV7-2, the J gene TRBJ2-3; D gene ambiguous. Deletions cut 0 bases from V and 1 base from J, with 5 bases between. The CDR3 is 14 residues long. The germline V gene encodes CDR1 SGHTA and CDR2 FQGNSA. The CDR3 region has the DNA TGTGCCAGCAGCTTAGCGGTAGGCACAGATACGCAGTATTTT. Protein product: CASSLAVGTDTQYF.

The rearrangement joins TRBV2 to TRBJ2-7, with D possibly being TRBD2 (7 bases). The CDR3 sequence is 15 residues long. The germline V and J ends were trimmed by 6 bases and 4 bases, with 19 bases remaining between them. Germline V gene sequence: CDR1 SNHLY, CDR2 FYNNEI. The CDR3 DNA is TGTGCCAGCAGGAGGGGGGGACTAAGGTCGTACGAGCAGTACTTC. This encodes CASRRGGLRSYEQYF. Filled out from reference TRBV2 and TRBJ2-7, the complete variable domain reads EPEVTQTPSHQVTQMGQEVILRCVPISNHLYFYWYRQILGQKVEFLVSFYNNEISEKSEIFDDQFSVERPDGSNFTLKIRSTKLEDSAMYFCASRRGGLRSYEQYFGPGTRLTVT.

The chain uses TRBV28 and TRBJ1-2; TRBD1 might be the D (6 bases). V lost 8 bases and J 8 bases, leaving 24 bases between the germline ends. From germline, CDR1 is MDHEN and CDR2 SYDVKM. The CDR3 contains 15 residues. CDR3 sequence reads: CASGLTIGRGGGYTF. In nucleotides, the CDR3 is TGTGCCAGCGGATTGACTATCGGTAGAGGGGGAGGCTACACCTTC.

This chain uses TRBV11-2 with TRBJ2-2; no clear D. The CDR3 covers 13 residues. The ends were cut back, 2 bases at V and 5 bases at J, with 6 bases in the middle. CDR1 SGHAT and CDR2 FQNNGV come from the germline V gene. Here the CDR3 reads CASSLPQTGELFF. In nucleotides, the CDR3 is TGTGCCAGCAGCTTACCCCAGACCGGGGAGCTGTTTTTT.

CDR3 region: CASSPWPNTDTQYF. CDR3 DNA sequence: TGTGCCAGCAGCCCGTGGCCCAACACAGATACGCAGTATTTT. V is TRBV7-3 and J is TRBJ2-3; no clear D gene. There are 14 residues in the CDR3. V lost 5 bases and J lost 2, with 11 bases in between. From germline, CDR1 is SGHTA and CDR2 FQGTGA. Full variable domain (rest looked up from reference TRBV7-3 and TRBJ2-3): GAGVSQTPSNKVTEKGKYVELRCDPISGHTALYWYRQSLGQGPEFLIYFQGTGAADDSGLPNDRFFAVRPEGSVSTLKIQRTERGDSAVYLCASSPWPNTDTQYFGPGTRLTVL.

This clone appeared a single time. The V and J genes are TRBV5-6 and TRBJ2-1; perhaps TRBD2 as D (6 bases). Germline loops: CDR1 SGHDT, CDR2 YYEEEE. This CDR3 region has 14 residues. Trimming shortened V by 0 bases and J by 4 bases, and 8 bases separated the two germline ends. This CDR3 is CASSLEAGYNEQFF. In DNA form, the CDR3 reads TGTGCCAGCAGCTTGGAGGCGGGGTACAATGAGCAGTTCTTC.